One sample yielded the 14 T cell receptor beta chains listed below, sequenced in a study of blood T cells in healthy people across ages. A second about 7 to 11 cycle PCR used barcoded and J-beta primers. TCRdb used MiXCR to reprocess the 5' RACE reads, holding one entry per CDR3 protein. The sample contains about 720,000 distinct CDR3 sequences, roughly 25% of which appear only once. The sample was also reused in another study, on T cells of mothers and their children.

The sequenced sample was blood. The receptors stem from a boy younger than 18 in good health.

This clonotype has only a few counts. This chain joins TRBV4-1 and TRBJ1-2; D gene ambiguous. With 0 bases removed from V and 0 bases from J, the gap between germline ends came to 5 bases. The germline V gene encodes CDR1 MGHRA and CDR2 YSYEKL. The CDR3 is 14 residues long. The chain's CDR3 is CASSQEEANYGYTF. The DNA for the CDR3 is TGCGCCAGCAGCCAAGAAGAGGCTAACTATGGCTACACCTTC.

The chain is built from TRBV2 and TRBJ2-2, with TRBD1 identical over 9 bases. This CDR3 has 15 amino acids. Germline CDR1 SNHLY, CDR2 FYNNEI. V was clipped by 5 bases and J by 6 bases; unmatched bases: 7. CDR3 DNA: TGTGCCAGCAGTACCGGGACAGGGTCGGCCGGGGAGCTGTTTTTT. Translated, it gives CASSTGTGSAGELFF.

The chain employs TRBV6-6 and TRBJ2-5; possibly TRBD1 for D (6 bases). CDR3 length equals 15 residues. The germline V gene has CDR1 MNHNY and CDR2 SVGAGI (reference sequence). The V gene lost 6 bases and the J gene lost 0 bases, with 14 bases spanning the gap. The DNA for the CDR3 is TGTGCCAGCAGAACCGGGACACTCCACCAAGAGACCCAGTACTTC. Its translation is CASRTGTLHQETQYF.

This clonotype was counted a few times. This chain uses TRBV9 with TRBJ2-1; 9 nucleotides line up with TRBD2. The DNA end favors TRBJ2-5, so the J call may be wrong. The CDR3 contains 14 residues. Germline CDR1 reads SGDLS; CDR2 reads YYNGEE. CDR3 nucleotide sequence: TGTGCCAGCAGCGGAATAGCGGGAGCGGAGACCCAGTACTTC. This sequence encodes CASSGIAGAETQYF.

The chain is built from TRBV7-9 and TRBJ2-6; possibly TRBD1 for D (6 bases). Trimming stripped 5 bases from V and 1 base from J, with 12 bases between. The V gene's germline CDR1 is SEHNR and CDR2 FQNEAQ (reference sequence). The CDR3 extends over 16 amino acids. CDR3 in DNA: TGTGCCAGCAGCCCCCGCAGGGGATCTGGGGCCAACGTCCTGACTTTC. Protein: CASSPRRGSGANVLTF.

CDR3 nucleotides: TGTGCCAGTAGTAATTCATGGGTTCAGCCCCAGCATTTT. It specifies CASSNSWVQPQHF. The chain has TRBV19 and TRBJ1-5, with unresolved D. The CDR3 length is 13 residues. CDR1 is LNHDA and CDR2 is SQIVND in the germline V gene (reference sequence). Trimming removed 4 bases from V and 6 bases from J, with 10 bases in between.

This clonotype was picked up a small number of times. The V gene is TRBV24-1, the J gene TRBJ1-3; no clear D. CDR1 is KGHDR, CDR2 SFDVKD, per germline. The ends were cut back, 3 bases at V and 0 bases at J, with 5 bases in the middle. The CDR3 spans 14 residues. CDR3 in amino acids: CATSDRSSGNTIYF. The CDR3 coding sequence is TGTGCCACCAGTGATCGGTCCTCTGGAAACACCATATATTTT.

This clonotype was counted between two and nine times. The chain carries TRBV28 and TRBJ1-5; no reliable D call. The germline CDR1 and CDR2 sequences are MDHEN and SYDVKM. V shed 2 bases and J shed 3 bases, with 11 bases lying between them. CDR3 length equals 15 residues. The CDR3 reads CASSLSQSLNQPQHF. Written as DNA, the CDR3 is TGTGCCAGCAGTTTAAGTCAGTCTCTCAATCAGCCCCAGCATTTT.

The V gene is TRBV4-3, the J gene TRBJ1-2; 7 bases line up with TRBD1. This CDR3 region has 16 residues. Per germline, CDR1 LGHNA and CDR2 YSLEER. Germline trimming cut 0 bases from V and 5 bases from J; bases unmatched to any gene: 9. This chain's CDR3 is CASSQEWATGKYGYTF. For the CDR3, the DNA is TGCGCCAGCAGCCAAGAATGGGCGACAGGGAAGTATGGCTACACCTTC.

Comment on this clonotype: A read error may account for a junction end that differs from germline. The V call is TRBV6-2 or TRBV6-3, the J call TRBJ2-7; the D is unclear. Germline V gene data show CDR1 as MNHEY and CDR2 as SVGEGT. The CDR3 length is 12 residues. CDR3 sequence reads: CASGYVSYEQYF. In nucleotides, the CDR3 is TGTGCCAGCGGTTACGTCAGCTACGAGCAGTACTTC.

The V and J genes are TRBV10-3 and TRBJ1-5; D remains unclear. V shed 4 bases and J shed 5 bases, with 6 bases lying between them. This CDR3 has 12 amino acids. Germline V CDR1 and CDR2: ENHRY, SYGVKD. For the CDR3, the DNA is TGTGCCATCAGTGGGACGGATCAGCCCCAGCATTTT. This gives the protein CAISGTDQPQHF.

The CDR3 loop reads CASRRDSEQYF. For the CDR3, the DNA is TGTGCCAGCAGGAGAGACAGCGAGCAGTACTTC. The chain uses TRBV6-5 and TRBJ2-7; possible D gene TRBD1, 5 bases. The CDR3 loop spans 11 amino acids. The germline V gene encodes CDR1 MNHEY and CDR2 SVGAGI. The ends were cut back, 6 bases at V and 6 bases at J, with 9 bases in the middle.

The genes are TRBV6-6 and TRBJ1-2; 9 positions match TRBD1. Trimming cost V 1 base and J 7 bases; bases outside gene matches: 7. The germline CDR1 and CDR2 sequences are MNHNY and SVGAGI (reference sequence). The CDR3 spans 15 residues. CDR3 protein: CASSYWDRERGGYTF. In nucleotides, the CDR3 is TGTGCCAGCAGTTACTGGGACAGGGAGCGGGGTGGCTACACCTTC.

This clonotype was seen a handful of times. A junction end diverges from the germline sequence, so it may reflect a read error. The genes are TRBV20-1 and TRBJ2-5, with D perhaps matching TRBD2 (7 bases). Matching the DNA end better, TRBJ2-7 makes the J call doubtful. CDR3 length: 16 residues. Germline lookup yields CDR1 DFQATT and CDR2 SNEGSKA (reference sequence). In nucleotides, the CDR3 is TGCGGTGCTAGAGATCTAAGGGGGGGTGGGTCCTACGAGCAGTACTTC. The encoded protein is CGARDLRGGGSYEQYF.